Reported below is one T cell receptor beta chain. V was trimmed by 4 bases and J by 3 bases, leaving 20 bases between them. The germline gives CDR1 LGHNA, CDR2 YNFKEQ. The CDR3 is made up of 17 amino acids. This sample is drawn from a study of T cell changes during pregnancy in multiple sclerosis. The data were produced by immunoSEQ multiplex PCR, yet TCRdb's version contains in-frame clones alone and is incomplete. The sample gives 65,000 or so clones, about 90% of which show up once; approximately 2.3% is in the top ten. The rearrangement uses TRBV4-2 and TRBJ2-3; TRBD2 is a possible D gene (5 bases). The source of this sequence is a female donor in good health, enrolled as a control in a pregnancy study. The material sequenced was peripheral blood, taken in the second trimester of pregnancy. The chain's CDR3 is CASSRHGKEEATDTQYF. The CDR3, as DNA: TGTGCCAGCAGCCGCCACGGGAAAGAGGAGGCTACAGATACGCAGTATTTT.